This entry lists 24 T cell receptor beta chains sequenced from one sample in a study of identical twins. TCRdb reanalysed the 5' RACE reads using MiXCR and keeps one entry per CDR3 protein. The table has fewer than 350,000 distinct CDR3 sequences, about 8.1% seen once; the top ten hold 2% to 2.5%. The sample was also reused in another study, on yellow fever vaccine responses in identical twins.

Input material: memory (CD45RO+) T cells sorted from blood. These receptors all come from a woman between 18 and 30 years old in good health.

This clonotype was recorded a few times. The chain links TRBV6-5 to TRBJ2-3, with D perhaps matching TRBD2 (6 bases). CDR1 MNHEY and CDR2 SVGAGI come from the germline V gene. This CDR3 has 16 residues. V shed 4 bases and J shed 0 bases, with 14 bases lying between them. CDR3 coding DNA: TGTGCCAGCAGTTGGGAAGTAGCGGCAAGCACAGATACGCAGTATTTT. Translation gives CASSWEVAASTDTQYF.

This clonotype has just a few counts. The chain carries TRBV10-2 and TRBJ1-1; tentatively, D is TRBD1 (5 bases). Germline CDR1 is WSHSY and CDR2 is SAAADI. V lost 6 bases to trimming and J lost 5 bases, with 13 bases between them. CDR3 size: 13 residues. CDR3 nucleotides: TGCGCCAGCAGCGAAGGGGTTGGAACTGAAGCTTTCTTT. It translates to CASSEGVGTEAFF.

Ten or more counts support this clonotype. The rearrangement joins TRBV7-9 to TRBJ1-6; the D gene is possibly TRBD1 (5 bases). Germline loops: CDR1 SEHNR, CDR2 FQNEAQ (reference sequence). V was clipped by 5 bases and J by 14 bases, with 13 bases between them. This CDR3 is built from 12 residues. CDR3 protein: CASSKQAGTLHF. Here the CDR3 DNA reads TGTGCCAGCAGCAAACAGGCGGGCACCCTCCACTTT.

Ten or more counts support this clonotype. The chain employs TRBV10-3 and TRBJ1-1; D is unresolved. CDR3 size: 12 residues. Germline V gene data show CDR1 as ENHRY and CDR2 as SYGVKD. V was trimmed by 3 bases and J by 7 bases, leaving 9 bases between them. The CDR3 is CAISEQTSEAFF. Here the CDR3 DNA reads TGTGCCATCAGTGAACAGACAAGTGAAGCTTTCTTT.

The chain joins TRBV7-6 to TRBJ2-5, with 13 bases that match TRBD2. The germline gives CDR1 SGHVS, CDR2 FNYEAQ. V shed 4 bases and J 2 bases; nucleotides not matched to a gene: 1. The CDR3 totals 15 residues. CDR3 in DNA: TGTGCCAGCAGCTCGGGACTAGCGGGACAAGAGACCCAGTACTTC. It codes for CASSSGLAGQETQYF.

This clonotype was observed many times. CDR3 nucleotides: TGTGCCACCAGTGATCAGCCTAGGTCCGAGCAGTACTTC. Protein: CATSDQPRSEQYF. V is TRBV24-1 and J is TRBJ2-7; D uncertain. The CDR3 is 13 amino acids. V was pared by 3 bases and J by 6 bases, with 11 bases between. The germline gives CDR1 KGHDR, CDR2 SFDVKD.

This chain joins TRBV12-3 or TRBV12-4 and TRBJ2-1; 10 nucleotides line up with TRBD2. This CDR3 spans 19 amino acids. For the CDR3, the DNA is TGTACCTGCTGTCCTCGGGACAGATGGACTAGCGGAGTGGTCAATGAGCAGTTCTTC. Protein: CTCCPRDRWTSGVVNEQFF.

This clonotype was observed at least ten times. The chain links TRBV12-3 or TRBV12-4 to TRBJ2-3, with D perhaps matching TRBD2 (7 bases). CDR3 length: 16 amino acids. The V and J ends lost 7 bases and 5 bases respectively, with 22 bases between them. As DNA, the CDR3 is TGTGCCAGCACTCCGGAGTGGTCGGGGGGCGTAGATACGCAGTATTTT. It yields the protein CASTPEWSGGVDTQYF.

This clonotype was seen repeatedly, ten times or more. The chain recombines TRBV3-1 with TRBJ1-2; D ambiguous. Germline lookup yields CDR1 LGHDT and CDR2 YNNKEL (reference sequence). V was cut by 4 bases and J by 6 bases, with 12 bases left in between. This CDR3 has 13 residues. CDR3 amino acids: CASSLSARDGYTF. For the CDR3, the DNA is TGTGCCAGCAGCCTTTCAGCCCGGGATGGCTACACCTTC.

This clonotype occurred a few times. This sequence joins TRBV4-2 and TRBJ1-4, with D uncertain. Trimming removed 0 bases at V and 4 bases at J, with 9 bases between. CDR1 is LGHNA and CDR2 is YNFKEQ in the germline V gene. The CDR3 spans 15 residues. DNA of the CDR3: TGTGCCAGCAGCCAAGATCGAGCTATTAATGAAAAACTGTTTTTT. Amino acid sequence: CASSQDRAINEKLFF.

This clonotype was detected only a few times. The rearrangement joins TRBV2 to TRBJ1-2, with TRBD1 matching over 7 bases. Unmatched junction bases numbered 9, after V lost 7 bases and J lost 7 bases. This CDR3 is built from 13 residues. Germline V gene lookup returns CDR1 SNHLY and CDR2 FYNNEI. The CDR3 loop is CASTTGDDSGYTF. The CDR3, as DNA: TGTGCCAGCACCACAGGGGATGATTCTGGCTACACCTTC.

This chain uses TRBV10-1 with TRBJ1-2; D not certain. The germline CDR1 and CDR2 sequences are WNHNN and SYGVQD (reference sequence). The ends were cut back, 4 bases at V and 3 bases at J, with 6 bases in the middle. The CDR3 runs to 12 residues. CDR3 loop: CASSVLYYGYTF. CDR3 DNA: TGCGCCAGCAGTGTTTTGTACTATGGCTACACCTTC.

The rearrangement uses TRBV19 and TRBJ2-1; TRBD1 aligns across 7 bases. Germline-derived CDR1 and CDR2 are LNHDA and SQIVND (reference sequence). The trim removed 6 bases at V and 4 bases at J, leaving 9 bases unmatched. CDR3 length: 15 residues. The chain's CDR3 is CASRSGDRLYNEQFF. In DNA form, the CDR3 reads TGTGCCAGTAGGTCCGGGGACAGACTGTACAATGAGCAGTTCTTC.

The rearrangement links TRBV28 to TRBJ2-3; D remains unclear. This CDR3 is built from 15 residues. V was cut by 5 bases and J by 2 bases, with 14 bases left in between. The V gene's germline CDR1 is MDHEN and CDR2 SYDVKM. The CDR3, as DNA: TGTGCCAGCAGTCCCCACCGGGCCCACACAGATACGCAGTATTTT. Translated: CASSPHRAHTDTQYF.

This clonotype was observed many times. The chain is built from TRBV20-1 and TRBJ2-5, with 7 bases identical to TRBD2. CDR3 length: 14 residues. The J segment lost 4 bases and the V segment lost 5 bases, leaving 10 bases of the junction unmatched. The germline gives CDR1 DFQATT, CDR2 SNEGSKA (reference sequence). Here the CDR3 DNA reads TGCAGTGCTGCCACCCTGGCGGGGGTAGAGACCCAGTACTTC. The encoded protein is CSAATLAGVETQYF.

This clonotype occurred many times. The genes are TRBV6-5 and TRBJ1-1; D remains unclear. Germline loops: CDR1 MNHEY, CDR2 SVGAGI. Trimming removed 1 base from V and 6 bases from J, with 12 bases in between. There are 14 residues in the CDR3. The CDR3 nucleotides are TGTGCCAGCAGTTACTACAAGAGGGCATCTGAAGCTTTCTTT. Its translation: CASSYYKRASEAFF.

Many counts were recorded for this clonotype. J is TRBJ1-1 and V is TRBV9, with a possible D match to TRBD1 (5 bases). V was cut by 3 bases and J by 1 base, with 10 bases left in between. The CDR3 extends over 14 amino acids. The germline V gene has CDR1 SGDLS and CDR2 YYNGEE. The CDR3 spells CASSGLDRNTEAFF. The CDR3 coding sequence is TGTGCCAGCAGCGGATTAGACAGGAACACTGAAGCTTTCTTT.

This clonotype was detected ten times or more. J is TRBJ2-7 and V is TRBV12-3 or TRBV12-4; 7 nucleotides match TRBD2. This CDR3 spans 15 amino acids. Trimming removed 5 bases from V and 1 base from J; junction bases left unmatched: 8. The CDR3 loop reads CASSPGGILSYEQYF. The CDR3 nucleotides read TGTGCCAGCAGTCCGGGGGGTATATTGTCCTACGAGCAGTACTTC.

This clonotype came up a few times. V gene TRBV12-3 or TRBV12-4 combines with J gene TRBJ2-2; 7 nucleotides agree with TRBD2. V shed 1 base and J 1 base; nucleotides not matched to a gene: 6. The CDR3 is made up of 17 amino acids. The CDR3 coding sequence is TGTGCCAGCAGTTTAGGGACCGGGACTAAGAACACCGGGGAGCTGTTTTTT. It encodes CASSLGTGTKNTGELFF.

This clonotype was observed many times. The chain employs TRBV29-1 and TRBJ2-7, with no clear D. From germline, CDR1 is SQVTM and CDR2 ANQGSEA. The CDR3 consists of 15 residues. Trimming pared 0 bases from V and 0 bases from J, leaving 12 bases between. The CDR3 DNA reads TGCAGCGTTGAAGACTACGTTGATAGCTCCTACGAGCAGTACTTC. Protein sequence: CSVEDYVDSSYEQYF.

In its sample, this clonotype was seen a few times. The chain has TRBV6-1 and TRBJ2-6; 7 nucleotides line up with TRBD2. Germline trimming cut 8 bases from V and 0 bases from J; bases unmatched to any gene: 4. Per the germline V gene, CDR1 is MNHNS and CDR2 is SASEGT. The CDR3 totals 15 residues. The CDR3 sequence: CASGSGGSGANVLTF. The CDR3 DNA is TGTGCCAGCGGATCGGGAGGCTCTGGGGCCAACGTCCTGACTTTC.

This clonotype has only a few counts. This rearrangement joins TRBV28 to TRBJ2-2; 10 bases fit TRBD2. Trimming took 4 bases from V and 7 from J; bases not matched to a gene: 12. The CDR3 has 17 residues. CDR1 and CDR2 (germline): MDHEN, SYDVKM. The CDR3 protein is CASSSRSSGRAFGELFF. The CDR3 DNA follows: TGTGCCAGCAGTTCTCGCTCGAGCGGGAGGGCCTTCGGGGAGCTGTTTTTT.

This clonotype was seen more than once but under ten times. The chain combines TRBV7-2 with TRBJ2-3; 11 nucleotides align to TRBD1. This CDR3 comprises 15 residues. Germline V CDR1 and CDR2: SGHTA, FQGNSA. Trimming cost V 5 bases and J 4 bases; bases outside gene matches: 5. CDR3 sequence reads: CASSRGGQGADTQYF. CDR3 nucleotide sequence: TGTGCCAGCAGCAGAGGGGGACAGGGGGCAGATACGCAGTATTTT.

The chain uses TRBV6-6 and TRBJ2-1; 10 positions match TRBD1. J was trimmed by 15 bases and V by 0 bases; bases with no gene match: 5. Per germline, CDR1 MNHNY and CDR2 SVGAGI (reference sequence). The CDR3 runs to 13 residues. CDR3 residues: CASSYSWDRGAFF. In DNA, the CDR3 is TGTGCCAGCAGTTACTCGTGGGACAGGGGCGCGTTCTTC.